The 2 T cell receptor beta chains in this list originate from one sample, sequenced in a study of CD8 T cells in ankylosing spondylitis. Using its own MiXCR run on the 5' RACE reads, TCRdb lists one record per CDR3 protein. The sample consists of about 340,000 distinct CDR3 sequences, about 15% of them appearing once. Sequencing input: blood, either unsorted or a sorted T cell fraction (not recorded which). The receptors were sampled from a male donor with ankylosing spondylitis or in good health (not recorded which).

This clonotype was seen repeatedly, ten times or more. This rearrangement joins TRBV2 to TRBJ1-5; D is possibly TRBD1 (5 bases). This CDR3 is 14 amino acids long. Trimming stripped 3 bases from V and 2 bases from J, with 8 bases between. Germline assignment: CDR1 SNHLY and CDR2 FYNNEI. The CDR3 spells CASSEQGGNQPQHF. As DNA, the CDR3 is TGTGCCAGCAGTGAGCAGGGCGGCAATCAGCCCCAGCATTTT.

The V and J genes are TRBV20-1 and TRBJ1-1, with 9 bases fitting TRBD1. From germline, CDR1 is DFQATT and CDR2 SNEGSKA (reference sequence). CDR3 length equals 14 residues. The V and J ends lost 1 base and 3 bases, in that order; junction bases with no gene match: 3. As DNA, the CDR3 is TGCAGTGCTAGAGTGGACAGGGGCTACACTGAAGCTTTCTTT. Translating gives CSARVDRGYTEAFF.